The present TCR beta chain was sequenced within a study of blood T cell repertoires in COVID-19 (dated by TCRdb to 2019 to 2021). For the wider study: The collaborator samples originated in the United States, Italy and Spain and spanned the acute and convalescent phases of COVID-19. The material from the prospective study consisted of cDNA or gDNA derived from T cells, B-cell-depleted T cells, or PBMCs. Subjects who had been exposed to COVID-19, were actively infected with it, or had recovered from it provided the deeply sampled blood TCRbeta repertoires that made up the dataset. The repertoires were made available in a free public database intended to serve as a resource for research on the immune response to SARS-CoV-2. Samples came from the ongoing ImmuneRACE study (first 160 participants) plus 1,254 subjects from 6 global collaborators. The sample metadata nearly always contained a de-identified subject ID, COVID-19 status, age in years and sex. HLA class I and class II types, where available, came from metadata supplied by the sample provider rather than from assay-based typing.

The investigation overall reported the following: The quantity of clinical and demographic metadata differed by source and by participant and was supplied without curation.

CDR1 MGHDK and CDR2 SYGVNS are derived from the germline V gene. V and J lose 4 bases and 3 bases, and a span of 21 bases separates them. The CDR3, cysteine through phenylalanine, is 17 amino acids long. Of the read, only the CDR3 DNA is kept; its 51 bases are in frame from base 1. Each collaborating institution followed its own protocols to collect whole blood in K2EDTA tubes. For TCRbeta analysis, collaborator samples were shipped as frozen whole blood, as isolated PBMCs, or as DNA extracted from either sample type. To note about this clone: It lacks a known antigen. Within one base of it there is no much larger clone, and no base qualities were kept.

The immunoSEQ Assay, a bias-controlled multiplex PCR, was used to amplify TCRbeta CDR3 regions from genomic DNA. The authors' analysis ran thus. The number of nucleated cells in each sample was estimated by amplification of reference gene primers within the assay. To quantify the absolute abundance of each unique TCRbeta CDR3 rearrangement, sequence reads were collapsed and filtered. For each sample, productive Simpson clonality was calculated as the square root of Simpson's diversity index across productive rearrangements. Entries here come from immuneACCESS through TCRdb and include only in-frame sequences with V and J called. Some clones fail to appear in such tables; in the studies checked, an unresolved V gene covers under half of the shortfall, and the cause of the remainder is unknown. V, J and clone size reflect that table, while D and trimming were determined from the DNA. The sample has around 300,000 clones on record, about nine tenths of them singletons. In total, the top ten clones hold 2.2% of the sample.

The sequenced sample was peripheral blood. This receptor was identified in a man aged 45-60 years with acute or convalescent COVID-19. The rearrangement combines TRBV25-1 with TRBJ1-2; confidence is insufficient to name the D gene. The DNA sequence is as follows: TGTGCCAGCAGTGCTCCGGGAGGAATAGATGGGGACTATGGCTACACCTTC. Protein translation: CASSAPGGIDGDYGYTF.